The rows below give T cell receptor beta chains drawn from one sample of a study of beta chain features in type 1 diabetes. Libraries were prepared by immunoSEQ multiplex PCR; TCRdb keeps only in-frame clonotypes and omits some of them. The sample shows under 900,000 clones, roughly 15% of them seen only once. Sequences were obtained from naive CD4+ T cells from blood. The receptors were sampled from a woman aged 18-30 years in good health. Each CDR3 is given with its conserved first and last residue. A row's size may be missing; if present it is once, few, many or a size class.

j_call: TRBJ2-1; v_call: TRBV29-1; clone_size: NA; cdr3_aa: CSVVTGGPSHYNEQFF
j_call: TRBJ2-3; v_call: TRBV6-5; clone_size: NA; cdr3_aa: CASRFVAGALDTQYF
j_call: TRBJ2-7; v_call: TRBV11-2; clone_size: NA; cdr3_aa: CASSTIAGGGIREQYF
j_call: TRBJ1-2; v_call: TRBV7-2; clone_size: NA; cdr3_aa: CASSLITGATYGYTF
j_call: TRBJ1-2; v_call: TRBV18; clone_size: NA; cdr3_aa: CASSPPDRGSYGYTF
j_call: NA; v_call: TRBV7-9; clone_size: few; cdr3_aa: CASTAVPASNYEQYF
j_call: TRBJ1-4; v_call: TRBV19; clone_size: few; cdr3_aa: CASNGQNNEKLFF
j_call: TRBJ2-5; v_call: TRBV7-7; clone_size: NA; cdr3_aa: CASSLGTSAQETQYF
j_call: TRBJ2-3; v_call: TRBV5-1; clone_size: NA; cdr3_aa: CASSPRTGMVADTQYF
j_call: TRBJ2-1; v_call: TRBV29-1; clone_size: few; cdr3_aa: CSVRSGTSSYNEQFF
j_call: TRBJ1-1; v_call: TRBV19; clone_size: few; cdr3_aa: CASSTQVGTEAFF
j_call: TRBJ1-2; v_call: TRBV9; clone_size: few; cdr3_aa: CASSVVGGRTSPPDYGYTF
j_call: TRBJ2-3; v_call: TRBV7-2; clone_size: few; cdr3_aa: CASVAGFSTDTQYF
j_call: TRBJ1-2; v_call: TRBV5-4; clone_size: NA; cdr3_aa: CASSGLTGDYYGYTF
j_call: TRBJ2-1; v_call: TRBV5-1; clone_size: NA; cdr3_aa: CASSLGSTGPNEQFF
j_call: TRBJ2-1; v_call: TRBV7-9; clone_size: NA; cdr3_aa: CASSWGQGPNNEQFF
j_call: TRBJ2-7; v_call: TRBV6-5; clone_size: NA; cdr3_aa: CASSYSPSGSYEQYF
j_call: TRBJ2-5; v_call: TRBV7-6; clone_size: NA; cdr3_aa: CASSQGARETQYF
j_call: TRBJ2-5; v_call: TRBV6-5; clone_size: NA; cdr3_aa: CASSYMETQYF
j_call: TRBJ1-1; v_call: TRBV7-6; clone_size: few; cdr3_aa: CASSLVGTLDEAFF
j_call: TRBJ1-1; v_call: TRBV19; clone_size: few; cdr3_aa: CASRLGAEAFF
j_call: TRBJ2-7; v_call: TRBV6-5; clone_size: NA; cdr3_aa: CATREGSHEQYF
j_call: TRBJ2-2; v_call: TRBV28; clone_size: few; cdr3_aa: CASSLQGSNTGELFF
j_call: TRBJ2-7; v_call: TRBV4-3; clone_size: NA; cdr3_aa: CASSQYTGYEQYF
j_call: TRBJ2-7; v_call: TRBV9; clone_size: NA; cdr3_aa: CASSPGTSGSGEQYF
j_call: TRBJ2-1; v_call: TRBV11-2; clone_size: few; cdr3_aa: CASSLGTSGGNEQFF
j_call: TRBJ1-5; v_call: TRBV4-1; clone_size: NA; cdr3_aa: CASSQRRATWPQHF
j_call: TRBJ1-3; v_call: TRBV14; clone_size: few; cdr3_aa: CASSQDLGTENTIYF
j_call: TRBJ2-1; v_call: TRBV2; clone_size: few; cdr3_aa: CASRDGLAGHYNEQFF
j_call: TRBJ1-2; v_call: TRBV5-4; clone_size: NA; cdr3_aa: CASSSVESGNYGYTF
j_call: TRBJ1-6; v_call: TRBV7-2; clone_size: NA; cdr3_aa: CASSLPNSPLHF
j_call: TRBJ2-5; v_call: TRBV7-2; clone_size: NA; cdr3_aa: CASSLGAGGPKQETQYF
j_call: TRBJ2-3; v_call: TRBV7-9; clone_size: few; cdr3_aa: CASSLAGLRGDTQYF
j_call: TRBJ1-1; v_call: TRBV29-1; clone_size: few; cdr3_aa: CSVEVRGQATDTEAFF
j_call: TRBJ1-2; v_call: TRBV6-5; clone_size: NA; cdr3_aa: CASSYGDGSGYTF
j_call: TRBJ2-5; v_call: TRBV7-2; clone_size: few; cdr3_aa: CASSGGTSGGETQYF
j_call: TRBJ1-1; v_call: TRBV29-1; clone_size: few; cdr3_aa: CSVAGQLYTEAFF
j_call: TRBJ2-5; v_call: TRBV28; clone_size: few; cdr3_aa: CATLQETQYF
j_call: TRBJ2-1; v_call: TRBV28; clone_size: few; cdr3_aa: CASSPPASYNEQFF
j_call: TRBJ2-1; v_call: TRBV7-2; clone_size: few; cdr3_aa: CASSGGRSSYNEQFF
j_call: TRBJ2-1; v_call: TRBV7-2; clone_size: few; cdr3_aa: CASSFLPQRGPFF
j_call: TRBJ2-7; v_call: TRBV5-6; clone_size: NA; cdr3_aa: CASSFLGIHEQYF
j_call: TRBJ2-3; v_call: TRBV7-6; clone_size: NA; cdr3_aa: CASSLEPTDTQYF
j_call: TRBJ1-1; v_call: TRBV18; clone_size: few; cdr3_aa: CASSPTTGQAEAFF
j_call: TRBJ2-2; v_call: TRBV18; clone_size: NA; cdr3_aa: CASSRRTSNTGELFF
j_call: TRBJ1-4; v_call: TRBV7-2; clone_size: NA; cdr3_aa: CASSLIQGRGEKLFF
j_call: TRBJ1-2; v_call: TRBV9; clone_size: NA; cdr3_aa: CASSLAGQGHGYTF